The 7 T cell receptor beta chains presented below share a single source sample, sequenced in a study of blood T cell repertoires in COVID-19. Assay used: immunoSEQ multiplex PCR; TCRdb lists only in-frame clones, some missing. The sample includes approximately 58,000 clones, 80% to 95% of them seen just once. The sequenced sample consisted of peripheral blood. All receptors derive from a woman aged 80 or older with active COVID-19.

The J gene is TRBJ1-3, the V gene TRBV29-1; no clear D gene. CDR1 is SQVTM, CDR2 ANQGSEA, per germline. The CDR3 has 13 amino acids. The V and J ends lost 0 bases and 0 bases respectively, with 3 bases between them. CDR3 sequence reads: CSVEESSGNTIYF. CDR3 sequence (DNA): TGCAGCGTTGAAGAGAGCTCTGGAAACACCATATATTTT.

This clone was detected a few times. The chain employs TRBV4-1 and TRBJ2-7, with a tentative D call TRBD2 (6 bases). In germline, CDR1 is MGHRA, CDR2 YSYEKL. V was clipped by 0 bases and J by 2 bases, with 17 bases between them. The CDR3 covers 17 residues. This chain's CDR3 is CASSQELGGHGAYEQYF. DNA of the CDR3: TGCGCCAGCAGCCAAGAACTGGGGGGTCACGGGGCCTACGAGCAGTACTTC.

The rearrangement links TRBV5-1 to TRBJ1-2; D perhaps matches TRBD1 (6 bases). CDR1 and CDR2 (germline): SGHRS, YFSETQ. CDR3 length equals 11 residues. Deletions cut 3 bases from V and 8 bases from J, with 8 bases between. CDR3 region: CASSSGVGYTF. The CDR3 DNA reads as TGCGCCAGCAGCTCAGGGGTCGGCTACACCTTC.

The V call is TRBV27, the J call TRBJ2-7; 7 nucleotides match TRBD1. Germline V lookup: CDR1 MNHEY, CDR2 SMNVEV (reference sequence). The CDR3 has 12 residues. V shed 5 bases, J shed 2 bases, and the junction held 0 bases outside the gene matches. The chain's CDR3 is CASSRGPYEQYF. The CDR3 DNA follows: TGTGCCAGCAGTAGGGGGCCCTACGAGCAGTACTTC.

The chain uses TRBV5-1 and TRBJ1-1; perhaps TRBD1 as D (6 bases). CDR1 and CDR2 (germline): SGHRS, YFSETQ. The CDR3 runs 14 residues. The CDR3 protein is CATRLGAVNTEAFF. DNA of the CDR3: TGCGCAACCAGGCTGGGGGCAGTGAACACTGAAGCTTTCTTT.

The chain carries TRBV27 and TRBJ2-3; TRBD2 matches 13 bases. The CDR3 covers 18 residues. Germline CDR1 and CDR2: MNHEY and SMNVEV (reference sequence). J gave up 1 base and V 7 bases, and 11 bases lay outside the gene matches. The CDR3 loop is CASKVLAGGILGTDTQYF. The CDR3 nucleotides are TGTGCCAGCAAAGTACTAGCGGGGGGGATCTTAGGCACAGATACGCAGTATTTT.

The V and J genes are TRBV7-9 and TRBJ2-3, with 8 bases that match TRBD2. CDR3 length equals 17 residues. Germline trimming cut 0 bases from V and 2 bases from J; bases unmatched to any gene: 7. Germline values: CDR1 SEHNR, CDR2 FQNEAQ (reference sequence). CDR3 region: CASSLALTGGVTDTQYF. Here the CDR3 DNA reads TGTGCCAGCAGCTTAGCGCTAACCGGGGGGGTCACAGATACGCAGTATTTT. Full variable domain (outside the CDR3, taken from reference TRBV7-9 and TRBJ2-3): DTGVSQNPRHKITKRGQNVTFRCDPISEHNRLYWYRQTLGQGPEFLTYFQNEAQLEKSRLLSDRFSAERPKGSFSTLEIQRTEQGDSAMYLCASSLALTGGVTDTQYFGPGTRLTVL.